These 25 T cell receptor beta chains were all obtained from the same sample, sequenced in a study of glioma-infiltrating T cells after dendritic cell vaccination (dated by TCRdb to 2016 to 2018). The library came from the immunoSEQ multiplex PCR assay. The table was pulled from immuneACCESS by TCRdb, which kept in-frame rearrangements only. Such tables lose some clones; where checked, under half of the loss comes from unresolved V genes, and the rest has no known cause. The sample records some 90,000 clones, about 81% of which are singletons. The top ten constitute roughly 2.1% of the sample. In light of the paper, this sample's time point label describes: after dendritic cell vaccination, including at tumor progression/relapse. The material was blood, obtained after dendritic cell vaccination. Source of these receptors: a human donor with glioblastoma.

A few counts support this clone. This sequence joins TRBV19 and TRBJ1-2, with a weak D call TRBD1 (5 bases). The CDR3 totals 15 residues. Between the trimmed V and J ends, which lost 3 bases and 4 bases, there was a span of 15 bases. Germline V gene data show CDR1 as LNHDA and CDR2 as SQIVND (reference sequence). CDR3 region: CASSIPGGAFYGYTF. DNA of the CDR3: TGTGCCAGTAGTATCCCAGGTGGGGCCTTCTATGGCTACACCTTC.

The rearrangement joins TRBV5-4 to TRBJ2-2; D remains ambiguous. The CDR3 runs to 14 residues. The V gene's germline CDR1 is SGHNT and CDR2 YYREEE (reference sequence). V gave up 4 bases and J gave up 3 bases, with 10 bases separating them. CDR3 in amino acids: CASSVWQDTGELFF. As DNA, the CDR3 is TGTGCCAGCAGCGTTTGGCAGGACACCGGGGAGCTGTTTTTT.

The chain has TRBV5-5 and TRBJ1-2, with a weak D call TRBD1 (6 bases). CDR3 length: 17 residues. Germline loops: CDR1 SGHKS, CDR2 YYEKEE (reference sequence). Trimming shortened V by 1 base and J by 4 bases, and 20 bases separated the two germline ends. The CDR3 loop reads CASSLFPPGEGGYGYTF. DNA of the CDR3: TGTGCCAGCAGCTTGTTCCCCCCGGGGGAGGGGGGCTATGGCTACACCTTC.

V is TRBV18 and J is TRBJ2-2; 8 bases are a match to TRBD2. Unmatched junction bases numbered 4, after V lost 1 base and J lost 0 bases. The CDR3 has 17 amino acids. The germline V gene encodes CDR1 KGHSH and CDR2 LQKENI. The chain's CDR3 is CASSPQSGGTNTGELFF. DNA of the CDR3: TGTGCCAGCTCACCACAGAGCGGGGGAACGAACACCGGGGAGCTGTTTTTT.

The chain recombines TRBV2 with TRBJ1-4, with D possibly TRBD1 on 6 matching bases. Germline V lookup: CDR1 SNHLY, CDR2 FYNNEI. The CDR3 is made up of 16 amino acids. The V end lost 2 bases, the J end lost 3 bases, and 13 bases lay between the germline ends. The CDR3 DNA is TGTGCCAGCAGTGAAAGGGGACATTCGGCTAATGAAAAACTGTTTTTT. Amino acid sequence: CASSERGHSANEKLFF.

For this clone: An end of the junction does not agree with germline; a read error may underlie this. This chain uses TRBV7-7 with TRBJ2-5; no clear D gene. CDR1 is SSHAT, CDR2 FNYEAQ, per germline (reference sequence). This CDR3 spans 13 amino acids. The CDR3 loop is CASSFLYQETQYF. CDR3 DNA sequence: TGTGCTAGCAGCTTCCTGTACCAAGAGACCCAGTACTTC.

The V gene is TRBV18, the J gene TRBJ1-6, with 8 nucleotides matching TRBD1. CDR3 length: 14 amino acids. J gave up 8 bases and V 4 bases, and 4 bases lay outside the gene matches. Looked up from germline, CDR1 is KGHSH and CDR2 is LQKENI. The CDR3 DNA follows: TGTGCCAGCTCACGGACAGGGTTGGATTCACCCCTCCACTTT. Amino acid sequence: CASSRTGLDSPLHF.

The gene calls are TRBV2 and TRBJ2-5, with D unclear. The germline V gene has CDR1 SNHLY and CDR2 FYNNEI. CDR3 length: 16 residues. V dropped 2 bases and J dropped 7 bases, with 20 bases sitting between them. The CDR3 reads CASSETFRLSLGTQYF. CDR3 sequence (DNA): TGTGCCAGCAGTGAAACCTTCCGGCTAAGCCTAGGGACCCAGTACTTC.

The chain has TRBV30 and TRBJ2-2; D remains ambiguous. This CDR3 spans 11 amino acids. Germline assignment: CDR1 GTSNPN and CDR2 SVGIG (reference sequence). V was pared by 5 bases and J by 2 bases, with 3 bases between. CDR3 in DNA: TGTGCCTGGTATAACACCGGGGAGCTGTTTTTT. It specifies CAWYNTGELFF.

This chain links TRBV4-2 with TRBJ2-1; 11 bases fit TRBD2. Germline loops: CDR1 LGHNA, CDR2 YNFKEQ. CDR3 length: 16 residues. J lost 7 bases, V lost 3 bases, and 8 bases had no gene match. In nucleotides, the CDR3 is TGTGCCAGCAGCCAGCCCACTAGCGGGAGTTCTAATGAGCAGTTCTTC. It translates to CASSQPTSGSSNEQFF.

The chain employs TRBV27 and TRBJ1-3; D is undetermined. Trimming pared 8 bases from V and 0 bases from J, leaving 8 bases between. CDR3 length equals 13 residues. The germline V gene encodes CDR1 MNHEY and CDR2 SMNVEV (reference sequence). The CDR3 nucleotides are TGTGCCAGCGGACGGGACTCTGGAAACACCATATATTTT. Translation: CASGRDSGNTIYF.

The chain is built from TRBV2 and TRBJ1-3; 7 nucleotides agree with TRBD1. Trimming at V came to 6 bases and at J to 2 bases, leaving 4 bases not matched to a gene. Germline values: CDR1 SNHLY, CDR2 FYNNEI. The length of the CDR3 is 14 residues. Here the CDR3 DNA reads TGTGCCAGCAGGCTGACAGGGACTGGAAACACCATATATTTT. Protein sequence: CASRLTGTGNTIYF. Full variable domain (remainder filled in from reference TRBV2 and TRBJ1-3): EPEVTQTPSHQVTQMGQEVILRCVPISNHLYFYWYRQILGQKVEFLVSFYNNEISEKSEIFDDQFSVERPDGSNFTLKIRSTKLEDSAMYFCASRLTGTGNTIYFGEGSWLTVV.

This clone has only one observation. The J gene is TRBJ2-7, the V gene TRBV5-1; 8 bases agree with TRBD1. The J segment lost 4 bases and the V segment lost 5 bases, leaving 20 bases of the junction unmatched. Per germline, CDR1 SGHRS and CDR2 YFSETQ. The CDR3 is 18 amino acids. CDR3 protein: CASRREPTGDRGNYEQYV. CDR3 DNA sequence: TGCGCCAGCAGGAGGGAACCGACAGGGGATCGTGGGAATTACGAGCAGTACGTC.

This chain joins TRBV5-1 and TRBJ2-1; the match to TRBD1 covers 9 bases. Germline V gives CDR1 SGHRS, CDR2 YFSETQ. The CDR3 consists of 16 residues. J gave up 4 bases and V 5 bases, and 10 bases lay outside the gene matches. The CDR3 DNA reads TGCGCCAGCAGTCGTACCGGGACAGGGAGGTACAATGAGCAGTTCTTC. It translates to CASSRTGTGRYNEQFF.

This chain uses TRBV5-4 with TRBJ2-3; tentative D call: TRBD1 (5 bases). The CDR3 extends over 15 amino acids. Germline CDR1 SGHNT, CDR2 YYREEE (reference sequence). Trimming cost V 2 bases and J 2 bases, with 12 bases left between them. The CDR3 DNA reads as TGTGCCAGCAGCTTAAGGACACCCAACACAGATACGCAGTATTTT. Encoded protein: CASSLRTPNTDTQYF.

This clone was picked up a small number of times. CDR3 loop: CASSLEGAANGYTF. DNA for the CDR3: TGTGCCAGCAGCTTAGAGGGGGCGGCGAATGGCTACACCTTC. The chain recombines TRBV7-9 with TRBJ1-2; TRBD1 agrees at 7 bases. This CDR3 comprises 14 residues. J gave up 6 bases and V 1 base, and 5 bases lay outside the gene matches. Germline lookup yields CDR1 SEHNR and CDR2 FQNEAQ (reference sequence).

The rearrangement uses TRBV18 and TRBJ1-4, with D perhaps TRBD1 (5 bases). Trimming removed 3 bases at V and 7 bases at J, with 15 bases between. CDR1 KGHSH and CDR2 LQKENI come from the germline V gene. This CDR3 contains 15 residues. The CDR3, as DNA: TGTGCCAGCTCACCGGCGGGGCCGTTCCCTGAAAAACTGTTTTTT. Amino acid sequence: CASSPAGPFPEKLFF.

This chain uses TRBV7-2 with TRBJ1-4, with 7 bases that match TRBD1. Per germline, CDR1 SGHTA and CDR2 FQGNSA. CDR3 size: 15 residues. J lost 4 bases, V lost 5 bases, and 7 bases had no gene match. The CDR3 coding sequence is TGTGCCAGCAGCATCACAGGGGACCATAATGAAAAACTGTTTTTT. Translating it yields CASSITGDHNEKLFF.

The CDR3 reads CASSLWASGVGTDTQYF. In DNA form, the CDR3 reads TGTGCCAGCAGTTTATGGGCTAGCGGGGTGGGCACAGATACGCAGTATTTT. The chain is built from TRBV27 and TRBJ2-3, with 9 bases fitting TRBD2. The CDR3 is 17 residues long. In germline, CDR1 is MNHEY, CDR2 SMNVEV (reference sequence). V lost 1 base to trimming and J lost 1 base; unmatched junction nucleotides: 6.

The genes are TRBV19 and TRBJ2-1; D not resolved. Trimming shortened V by 2 bases and J by 4 bases, and 6 bases separated the two germline ends. Per the germline V gene, CDR1 is LNHDA and CDR2 is SQIVND (reference sequence). The CDR3 has 13 amino acids. Here the CDR3 DNA reads TGTGCCAGTAGTATACTAGATTACAATGAGCAGTTCTTC. Its translation is CASSILDYNEQFF.

The CDR3 DNA sequence: TGTGCCAGCAGCTATGGACAGGGGGCCTACGAGCAGTACTTC. The encoded protein is CASSYGQGAYEQYF. The chain employs TRBV11-2 and TRBJ2-7, with TRBD1 matching over 10 bases. The J segment lost 2 bases and the V segment lost 4 bases, leaving 2 bases of the junction unmatched. Per germline, CDR1 SGHAT and CDR2 FQNNGV. The CDR3 has 14 residues.

The V and J genes are TRBV5-4 and TRBJ2-7; no definite D call. The V end lost 2 bases, the J end lost 3 bases, and 9 bases lay between the germline ends. This CDR3 contains 13 residues. CDR1 SGHNT and CDR2 YYREEE come from the germline V gene (reference sequence). The CDR3 region has the DNA TGTGCCAGCAGCTTTCAACCGGGCTACGAGCAGTACTTC. This codes for CASSFQPGYEQYF.

The V gene is TRBV5-1, the J gene TRBJ1-3; D ambiguous. The ends were cut back, 3 bases at V and 1 base at J, with 17 bases in the middle. Germline V gene sequence: CDR1 SGHRS, CDR2 YFSETQ. The CDR3 is 17 amino acids. The CDR3 protein is CASSSSHGIQSGNTIYF. CDR3 nucleotide sequence: TGCGCCAGCAGCTCTAGTCACGGGATACAATCTGGAAACACCATATATTTT.

The CDR3 nucleotides are TGCGCCAGCAGCTTGGATACGGGGAGCAATCAGCCCCAGCATTTT. It translates to CASSLDTGSNQPQHF. The rearrangement links TRBV5-1 to TRBJ1-5; D unresolved. V was cut by 0 bases and J by 1 base, with 8 bases left in between. Germline-derived CDR1 and CDR2 are SGHRS and YFSETQ. The CDR3 is 15 amino acids.

This chain connects TRBV4-2 to TRBJ2-2; TRBD2 matches at 14 bases. The CDR3 is 19 residues long. The J segment lost 3 bases and the V segment lost 0 bases, leaving 6 bases of the junction unmatched. Per germline, CDR1 LGHNA and CDR2 YNFKEQ. CDR3 bases: TGTGCCAGCAGCCAAGATCGGAGACTAGCGGGGGGGTACACCGGGGAGCTGTTTTTT. Its translation is CASSQDRRLAGGYTGELFF.